Following are 11 T cell receptor beta chains from one sample sequenced in a study of OX40 agonist ivuxolimab in advanced cancers. Only in-frame clones appear in the TCRdb table, and some are missing; sequencing was by immunoSEQ multiplex PCR. The sample records roughly 100,000 clones, 90% being singletons. Material: CD4+ or CD8+ T cells sorted from blood, obtained in a trial of the OX40 agonist ivuxolimab. Receptors originate from an adult with an advanced solid tumor such as melanoma, head and neck, liver or kidney cancer.

The rearrangement uses TRBV19 and TRBJ1-2; D gene ambiguous. The germline V gene encodes CDR1 LNHDA and CDR2 SQIVND (reference sequence). Between the trimmed V and J ends, which lost 4 bases and 1 base, there was a span of 10 bases. The CDR3 has 14 residues. The CDR3 loop is CASSKGRNNYGYTF. In DNA, the CDR3 is TGTGCCAGTAGTAAGGGCAGGAATAACTATGGCTACACCTTC. The full variable domain, completed using reference TRBV19 and TRBJ1-2, is DGGITQSPKYLFRKEGQNVTLSCEQNLNHDAMYWYRQDPGQGLRLIYYSQIVNDFQKGDIAEGYSVSREKKESFPLTVTSAQKNPTAFYLCASSKGRNNYGYTFGSGTRLTVV.

The gene calls are TRBV29-1 and TRBJ2-5, with 11 bases aligning to TRBD2. Germline values: CDR1 SQVTM, CDR2 ANQGSEA. J was trimmed by 5 bases and V by 3 bases; bases with no gene match: 5. This CDR3 has 14 amino acids. CDR3 region: CSVDLLAGGETQYF. CDR3 sequence (DNA): TGCAGCGTTGATCTGCTAGCGGGAGGTGAGACCCAGTACTTC.

Written as DNA, the CDR3 is TGCGCCAGCAGCTTCGGGACAGATAAAGATACGCAGTATTTT. Translated: CASSFGTDKDTQYF. The J gene is TRBJ2-3, the V gene TRBV5-1; TRBD1 matches 7 bases. V lost 2 bases, J lost 5 bases, and 5 bases stayed unmatched. Germline V gene lookup returns CDR1 SGHRS and CDR2 YFSETQ. CDR3 length: 14 amino acids.

The V gene is TRBV7-2, the J gene TRBJ1-5; D may be TRBD1 (5 bases). The CDR3 consists of 16 residues. Germline CDR1 SGHTA, CDR2 FQGNSA. V lost 2 bases and J lost 0, with 11 bases in between. The chain's CDR3 is CASSLMGGDSNQPQHF. CDR3 nucleotide sequence: TGTGCCAGCAGCTTAATGGGGGGAGATAGCAATCAGCCCCAGCATTTT.

This chain connects TRBV5-1 to TRBJ2-7, with D tentatively TRBD1 or TRBD2 (5 bases each). The germline V and J ends were trimmed by 0 bases and 0 bases, with 10 bases remaining between them. The germline V gene encodes CDR1 SGHRS and CDR2 YFSETQ. The CDR3 has 15 amino acids. CDR3 loop: CASSLDGTSSYEQYF. The CDR3 DNA is TGCGCCAGCAGCTTGGACGGGACCAGCTCCTACGAGCAGTACTTC.

This clone was picked up one time. The rearrangement links TRBV4-2 to TRBJ2-7; TRBD2 matches at 11 bases. CDR1 and CDR2 from the germline V gene are LGHNA and YNFKEQ. The CDR3 has 15 residues. J lost 6 bases, V lost 8 bases, and 12 bases had no gene match. CDR3 bases: TGTGCCAGCGGAACTAGGGGACTAGCGGCGAGCGAGCAGTACTTC. Translated, it gives CASGTRGLAASEQYF.

The J gene is TRBJ1-5, the V gene TRBV27, with D possibly TRBD1 on 5 matching bases. The CDR3 has 15 residues. Germline loops: CDR1 MNHEY, CDR2 SMNVEV (reference sequence). V was clipped by 6 bases and J by 2 bases, with 14 bases between them. The chain's CDR3 is CASRPWGEGNQPQHF. The CDR3 bases are TGTGCCAGCAGGCCATGGGGCGAGGGCAATCAGCCCCAGCATTTT.

The chain uses TRBV11-3 and TRBJ2-3; a weak D match, TRBD2 (5 bases). Germline V gene data show CDR1 as SGHNT and CDR2 as YENEEA. Deletions cut 1 base from V and 1 base from J, with 12 bases between. CDR3 size: 16 residues. CDR3 nucleotide sequence: TGTGCCAGCAGCTTAGTCAGCCTAGCTGGCACAGATACGCAGTATTTT. Amino acid sequence: CASSLVSLAGTDTQYF. Full variable domain (outside the CDR3, taken from reference TRBV11-3 and TRBJ2-3): EAGVVQSPRYKIIEKKQPVAFWCNPISGHNTLYWYLQNLGQGPELLIRYENEEAVDDSQLPKDRFSAERLKGVDSTLKIQPAELGDSAVYLCASSLVSLAGTDTQYFGPGTRLTVL.

This rearrangement joins TRBV11-3 to TRBJ2-3, with TRBD1 matching 8 bases. The junction had 6 bases not matched to a gene; V was cut back by 6 bases and J by 4 bases. The CDR3 loop spans 14 amino acids. The germline V gene has CDR1 SGHNT and CDR2 YENEEA. The CDR3 DNA reads as TGTGCCAGCAGTTCGACAGGGGTATCAGATACGCAGTATTTT. Protein product: CASSSTGVSDTQYF.

The chain couples TRBV9 to TRBJ2-1, with 9 bases aligning to TRBD2. The germline V gene has CDR1 SGDLS and CDR2 YYNGEE. This CDR3 is built from 16 residues. After removal of 0 bases from V and 4 bases from J, the junction contained 5 bases not matched to a gene. CDR3 coding DNA: TGTGCCAGCAGCGTAGTGGAGCTAGCGGGGTACAATGAGCAGTTCTTC. Its translation: CASSVVELAGYNEQFF.

The chain recombines TRBV9 with TRBJ2-7, with 11 nucleotides matching TRBD2. V gave up 4 bases and J gave up 6 bases; unmatched junction bases: 9. CDR1 is SGDLS and CDR2 is YYNGEE in the germline V gene. The CDR3 runs 15 residues. CDR3 DNA: TGTGCCAGCAGCCCGCATAGCGGGAGGGCCCTCGAGCAGTACTTC. As protein: CASSPHSGRALEQYF.